This T cell receptor beta chain was sequenced during a study of blood T cell repertoires in COVID-19. The wider study: The United States, Italy and Spain provided the acute and convalescent COVID-19 samples. PBMCs, B-cell-depleted T cells, or T cells were the source of the cDNA or gDNA that made up the material.

Authors' methods: Estimates of nucleated cell counts were drawn from the amplification of reference gene primers. Generated by immunoSEQ multiplex PCR, the TCRdb table keeps only in-frame clones and is missing some. D and trimming come from the DNA, and the V and J calls and clone size come from that table. The repertoire consists of some 120,000 clones, with roughly 80% occurring once and the leading ten covering 6%. Seattle participants joined during active infection and were tracked over time. The CDR3 covers 14 residues. Germline-derived CDR1 and CDR2 are SGHRS and YFSETQ. The trim removed 4 bases at V and 6 bases at J, leaving 4 bases unmatched.

The sequenced material came from peripheral blood. The TCR was taken from a man older than 75 with COVID-19, enrolled during active disease. The chain links TRBV5-1 to TRBJ1-5; 10 nucleotides line up with TRBD1. The CDR3 DNA is TGCGCCAGCAGCGTCGGGACAGGGGCTCAGCCCCAGCATTTT. It is translated as CASSVGTGAQPQHF.